This TCR beta chain was sequenced in a study of CD4 and CD8 cells across lung adenocarcinoma regions. The patients had localized lung adenocarcinoma, a non-small cell subtype. This clonotype was seen a few times. The ends lost 6 bases at V and 6 bases at J; junction bases unmatched: 8. The CDR3 has 15 amino acids. Per germline, CDR1 MNHNS and CDR2 SASEGT. TCRdb analysed the PCR reads with MiXCR anew, one entry per CDR3 protein. The sample has about 12,000 distinct CDR3 sequences, around half seen once. V and J are TRBV6-1 and TRBJ2-1; 10 bases fit TRBD2. This TCR derives from a female donor with lung adenocarcinoma. The CD4 and CD8 labels of this study may be unreliable. The sequenced material came from CD8+ T cells from the center of a lung tumor. The CDR3, as DNA: TGTGCCAGCAGCAGCCTAGCGGGGGTCTCCAATGAGCAGTTCTTC. Residues: CASSSLAGVSNEQFF.